The clone carrying this TCR beta chain was detected ten times or more. Its antigen remains unidentified. Samples came from axillary lymph nodes draining the breast cancer. With 6 bases removed from V and 0 bases from J, the gap between germline ends came to 17 bases. The germline V gene encodes CDR1 LNHDA and CDR2 SQIVND (reference sequence). This CDR3 region has 17 residues. These data come from a study of breast tumors, draining lymph nodes, adjacent tissues. Study-level results: The data were judged consistent with most tumor T cells coming from lymph node and expanding in tumor. Tumors had less TCR diversity than lymph nodes, more than nontumor tissue.

Each CDR3 protein is one row after TCRdb ran MiXCR on the multiplex PCR reads. The sample consists of over 200,000 distinct CDR3 sequences, under 40% of them appearing once. The TCR originated in a female donor with breast cancer. Some clones in this sample may be carry-over from other donors' samples. The chain recombines TRBV19 with TRBJ1-4, with a weak D call TRBD1 (6 bases). The sample consisted of axillary lymph node tissue. The CDR3 loop reads CASSGQSSGTTNEKLFF. The DNA of the CDR3 is TGTGCCAGTAGCGGACAGTCTTCGGGCACAACTAATGAAAAACTGTTTTTT.